These 27 T cell receptor beta chains share one sample of origin, sequenced in a study of shared clonotypes between healthy human individuals. The naive CD8 subset, CD45RO-negative cells positively selected for CCR7, excluded terminally differentiated effector memory CD45RA+ cells. The assay was immunoSEQ multiplex PCR, and TCRdb's table has in-frame clones only and misses some. The sample has about 590,000 clones, around 95% seen once. Sequencing was done on a sample of naive CD8+ T cells sorted from blood. Every receptor here comes from a woman in her 30s in good health.

The gene calls are TRBV27 and TRBJ1-5, with D possibly TRBD1 on 6 matching bases. Trimming removed 2 bases at V and 5 bases at J, with 10 bases between. This CDR3 is 14 amino acids long. Per the germline V gene, CDR1 is MNHEY and CDR2 is SMNVEV (reference sequence). CDR3 in amino acids: CASSLIQGDQPQHF. CDR3 nucleotide sequence: TGTGCCAGCAGTTTAATACAGGGAGATCAGCCCCAGCATTTT.

V is TRBV4-1 and J is TRBJ2-7; D is unresolved. V was shortened by 0 bases and J by 6 bases, with 18 bases between the two germline ends. Germline V CDR1 and CDR2: MGHRA, YSYEKL. This CDR3 has 16 amino acids. The CDR3 nucleotides are TGCGCCAGCAGCCAAGATCGGGTTCCAAGATTTACCGAGCAGTACTTC. Its translation: CASSQDRVPRFTEQYF.

The chain combines TRBV6-5 with TRBJ1-1, with D unresolved. Germline CDR1 reads MNHEY; CDR2 reads SVGAGI. The ends were cut back, 5 bases at V and 5 bases at J, with 12 bases in the middle. This CDR3 spans 13 amino acids. CDR3 coding DNA: TGTGCCAGCAGTCCTTTGGGTTGGACTGAAGCTTTCTTT. Its translation is CASSPLGWTEAFF.

This clone was seen more than once but under ten times. This rearrangement joins TRBV4-1 to TRBJ1-1; no clear D gene. Trimming cost V 3 bases and J 7 bases, with 9 bases left between them. The CDR3 runs 12 residues. Per germline, CDR1 MGHRA and CDR2 YSYEKL. CDR3 region: CASSHVRDEAFF. CDR3 bases: TGCGCCAGCAGCCATGTCCGGGATGAAGCTTTCTTT.

This clone was detected once. V is TRBV19 and J is TRBJ1-5; D gene ambiguous. V lost 6 bases to trimming and J lost 5 bases, with 14 bases between them. In germline, CDR1 is LNHDA, CDR2 SQIVND (reference sequence). The CDR3 covers 14 residues. The CDR3 region is CASRRELDDQPQHF. CDR3 nucleotides: TGTGCCAGTAGGCGGGAGTTGGACGATCAGCCCCAGCATTTT. The full variable domain, in which reference TRBV19 and TRBJ1-5 provide the parts outside the CDR3, is DGGITQSPKYLFRKEGQNVTLSCEQNLNHDAMYWYRQDPGQGLRLIYYSQIVNDFQKGDIAEGYSVSREKKESFPLTVTSAQKNPTAFYLCASRRELDDQPQHFGDGTRLSIL.

This clone came up once. V is TRBV5-1 and J is TRBJ2-7; tentative D call: TRBD2 (5 bases). The CDR3 length is 16 residues. V was shortened by 1 base and J by 4 bases, with 18 bases between the two germline ends. Germline V gives CDR1 SGHRS, CDR2 YFSETQ. In nucleotides, the CDR3 is TGCGCCAGCAGCTTGTGGGCAGGAGAAGGGAGTTACGAGCAGTACTTC. Translated: CASSLWAGEGSYEQYF. The entire variable domain, with the rest obtained from reference TRBV5-1 and TRBJ2-7, is as follows: KAGVTQTPRYLIKTRGQQVTLSCSPISGHRSVSWYQQTPGQGLQFLFEYFSETQRNKGNFPGRFSGRQFSNSRSEMNVSTLELGDSALYLCASSLWAGEGSYEQYFGPGTRLTVT.

This clone was counted a single time. The J gene is TRBJ1-5, the V gene TRBV23-1, with D tentatively TRBD1 (6 bases). TRBV23-1 qualifies as an ORF whose function is uncertain. V lost 2 bases, J lost 6 bases, and 23 bases lay in between. The CDR3 totals 18 residues. Here the CDR3 reads CASSQDNADRTSGQPQHF. CDR3 sequence (DNA): TGCGCCAGCAGTCAAGACAACGCAGACAGGACGAGCGGTCAGCCCCAGCATTTT.

The chain links TRBV28 to TRBJ2-1; 7 bases fit TRBD1. J was trimmed by 5 bases and V by 4 bases; bases with no gene match: 2. Germline values: CDR1 MDHEN, CDR2 SYDVKM. The CDR3 is 13 amino acids. The DNA for the CDR3 is TGTGCCAGCAGTTATACAGGGGACAATGAGCAGTTCTTC. Translation: CASSYTGDNEQFF. Full variable domain (outside the CDR3, taken from reference TRBV28 and TRBJ2-1): DVKVTQSSRYLVKRTGEKVFLECVQDMDHENMFWYRQDPGLGLRLIYFSYDVKMKEKGDIPEGYSVSREKKERFSLILESASTNQTSMYLCASSYTGDNEQFFGPGTRLTVL.

The chain carries TRBV30 and TRBJ1-4, with TRBD1 as a possible D gene (6 bases). Germline lookup yields CDR1 GTSNPN and CDR2 SVGIG (reference sequence). The CDR3 spans 15 residues. The V end lost 1 base, the J end lost 5 bases, and 14 bases lay between the germline ends. The CDR3 sequence is CAWSGRGGYNEKLFF. The CDR3 DNA sequence: TGTGCCTGGAGTGGCAGAGGGGGGTACAATGAAAAACTGTTTTTT.

The CDR3 is CASSLGQGVGYEQYF. In nucleotides, the CDR3 is TGTGCCAGCAGCTTGGGACAGGGGGTAGGCTACGAGCAGTACTTC. The chain employs TRBV11-2 and TRBJ2-5; the match to TRBD1 covers 11 bases. The end of the DNA fits TRBJ2-7 better, so the J call may be wrong. This CDR3 spans 15 amino acids. Germline CDR1 and CDR2: SGHAT and FQNNGV.

V gene TRBV25-1 combines with J gene TRBJ2-5; no definite D call. The CDR3 runs 14 residues. Germline values: CDR1 MGHDK, CDR2 SYGVNS. V was shortened by 2 bases and J by 5 bases, with 12 bases between the two germline ends. CDR3 in DNA: TGTGCCAGCAGTGAAGTTTGGGGAAGGGAGACCCAGTACTTC. This sequence encodes CASSEVWGRETQYF.

The table lists this clone with a count of one. The V and J genes are TRBV27 and TRBJ2-1; TRBD2 is a possible D gene (6 bases). The CDR3 runs to 17 residues. Trimming took 6 bases from V and 3 from J, leaving 21 bases between them. The germline V gene encodes CDR1 MNHEY and CDR2 SMNVEV (reference sequence). CDR3 bases: TGTGCCAGCAGGGGGACTCCTCCCCGGAGAGACTACAATGAGCAGTTCTTC. This encodes CASRGTPPRRDYNEQFF.

This rearrangement joins TRBV5-4 to TRBJ1-2; D may be TRBD1 (6 bases). Germline-derived CDR1 and CDR2 are SGHNT and YYREEE (reference sequence). V was pared by 1 base and J by 4 bases, with 14 bases between. The CDR3 extends over 15 amino acids. The CDR3 here is CASSLPGAEGYGYTF. The DNA for the CDR3 is TGTGCCAGCAGCTTGCCGGGGGCGGAGGGCTATGGCTACACCTTC.

The chain uses TRBV28 and TRBJ2-2; D might be TRBD2 (5 bases). The CDR3 loop spans 18 amino acids. V was trimmed by 5 bases and J by 2 bases, leaving 21 bases between them. Germline V CDR1 and CDR2: MDHEN, SYDVKM. The CDR3 here is CASSPPGFMEANTGELFF. The DNA of the CDR3 is TGTGCCAGCAGTCCCCCGGGCTTTATGGAGGCTAACACCGGGGAGCTGTTTTTT. The complete variable domain, with remaining parts taken from reference TRBV28 and TRBJ2-2, reads DVKVTQSSRYLVKRTGEKVFLECVQDMDHENMFWYRQDPGLGLRLIYFSYDVKMKEKGDIPEGYSVSREKKERFSLILESASTNQTSMYLCASSPPGFMEANTGELFFGEGSRLTVL.

The CDR3 region has the DNA TGCAGCGTTTGGGAGGGGGCGAGCTATGGCTACACCTTC. This codes for CSVWEGASYGYTF. The V gene is TRBV29-1, the J gene TRBJ1-2, with 7 nucleotides matching TRBD1. The germline gives CDR1 SQVTM, CDR2 ANQGSEA. This CDR3 has 13 residues. Trimming removed 5 bases from V and 4 bases from J; junction bases left unmatched: 7. The whole variable domain, remainder taken from reference TRBV29-1 and TRBJ1-2, is SAVISQKPSRDICQRGTSLTIQCQVDSQVTMMFWYRQQPGQSLTLIATANQGSEATYESGFVIDKFPISRPNLTFSTLTVSNMSPEDSSIYLCSVWEGASYGYTFGSGTRLTVV.

This chain links TRBV6-1 with TRBJ2-4, with TRBD1 matching 8 bases. Germline-derived CDR1 and CDR2 are MNHNS and SASEGT. The CDR3 is 15 residues long. V shed 0 bases and J 11 bases; nucleotides not matched to a gene: 9. The CDR3 bases are TGTGCCAGCAGTGAAGCCGGGACAGGACCGGGGTTTCAGTACTTC. Residues: CASSEAGTGPGFQYF.

The genes are TRBV19 and TRBJ2-1; TRBD1 aligns across 8 bases. Germline assignment: CDR1 LNHDA and CDR2 SQIVND (reference sequence). With 0 bases clipped from V and 11 bases from J, the junction kept 15 bases outside the gene matches. This CDR3 has 17 residues. CDR3 nucleotide sequence: TGTGCCAGTAGTATAGATCGTGACAGGGGAGGTCTCGACCAGCAGTTCTTC. It specifies CASSIDRDRGGLDQQFF. Full variable domain (rest looked up from reference TRBV19 and TRBJ2-1): DGGITQSPKYLFRKEGQNVTLSCEQNLNHDAMYWYRQDPGQGLRLIYYSQIVNDFQKGDIAEGYSVSREKKESFPLTVTSAQKNPTAFYLCASSIDRDRGGLDQQFFGPGTRLTVL.

The chain has TRBV4-1 and TRBJ2-2; 7 nucleotides agree with TRBD2. The V and J ends lost 0 bases and 3 bases, in that order; junction bases with no gene match: 7. Germline assignment: CDR1 MGHRA and CDR2 YSYEKL. The CDR3 consists of 17 residues. The CDR3, as DNA: TGCGCCAGCAGCCAAGATAGCGCTAGCGGTTACACCGGGGAGCTGTTTTTT. Protein product: CASSQDSASGYTGELFF.

The gene calls are TRBV27 and TRBJ2-7; D gene ambiguous. The CDR3 has 13 residues. Per germline, CDR1 MNHEY and CDR2 SMNVEV (reference sequence). The V gene lost 0 bases and the J gene lost 6 bases, with 9 bases spanning the gap. CDR3 sequence reads: CASSLSGFSEQYF. The DNA of the CDR3 is TGTGCCAGCAGTTTATCCGGTTTTTCCGAGCAGTACTTC.

V usage is TRBV7-9 and J usage is TRBJ2-1, with unresolved D. The germline V gene has CDR1 SEHNR and CDR2 FQNEAQ (reference sequence). The CDR3 sequence is 11 residues long. With 5 bases removed from V and 6 bases from J, the gap between germline ends came to 5 bases. The CDR3 DNA sequence: TGTGCCAGCAGCCGTTCCAATGAGCAGTTCTTC. Its protein product is CASSRSNEQFF. Filled out from reference TRBV7-9 and TRBJ2-1, the complete variable domain reads DTGVSQNPRHKITKRGQNVTFRCDPISEHNRLYWYRQTLGQGPEFLTYFQNEAQLEKSRLLSDRFSAERPKGSFSTLEIQRTEQGDSAMYLCASSRSNEQFFGPGTRLTVL.

This clone was recorded only once. This chain joins TRBV13 and TRBJ2-5; D is perhaps TRBD2 (6 bases). Germline CDR1 PRHDT, CDR2 FYEKMQ (reference sequence). The CDR3 consists of 15 residues. V lost 6 bases and J 5 bases, leaving 19 bases between the germline ends. The CDR3 DNA reads as TGTGCCAGCAGTCCTAGGTCAGGAGGGAAGGAGACCCAGTACTTC. It codes for CASSPRSGGKETQYF.

The chain is built from TRBV6-5 and TRBJ1-5, with TRBD1 identical over 7 bases. This CDR3 comprises 13 residues. Germline values: CDR1 MNHEY, CDR2 SVGAGI. J gave up 9 bases and V 6 bases, and 8 bases lay outside the gene matches. This CDR3 is CASSLGQGVPQHF. For the CDR3, the DNA is TGTGCCAGCAGCCTGGGGCAGGGGGTGCCCCAGCATTTT.

V and J are TRBV27 and TRBJ2-5, with TRBD1 identical over 7 bases. The assigned J gene may be wrong: the sequence end matches TRBJ2-7 better. Germline V gives CDR1 MNHEY, CDR2 SMNVEV (reference sequence). The CDR3 has 13 residues. The CDR3 nucleotides are TGTGCCAGCAGTTGGGGACAGCCCTACGAGCAGTACTTC. Translating it yields CASSWGQPYEQYF.

This clone was observed once. This chain connects TRBV14 to TRBJ2-7; D not certain. V gave up 0 bases and J gave up 6 bases, with 12 bases separating them. The CDR3 is made up of 14 amino acids. Germline V gene data show CDR1 as SGHDN and CDR2 as FVKESK. CDR3 sequence: CASSQDVAFGEQYF. CDR3 DNA: TGTGCCAGCAGCCAAGATGTGGCCTTCGGCGAGCAGTACTTC.

This clone appeared once. The rearrangement joins TRBV25-1 to TRBJ2-3, with TRBD1 matching over 10 bases. Germline-derived CDR1 and CDR2 are MGHDK and SYGVNS. J was trimmed by 1 base and V by 4 bases; bases with no gene match: 11. CDR3 length: 18 residues. CDR3 DNA sequence: TGTGCCAGCAGTGGCCGGGACAGGGGAGTTTCACGCACAGATACGCAGTATTTT. Its translation: CASSGRDRGVSRTDTQYF.

The chain joins TRBV7-9 to TRBJ2-5; 11 nucleotides align to TRBD2. V dropped 3 bases and J dropped 5; count of bases not matched to a gene: 8. CDR1 and CDR2 (germline): SEHNR, FQNEAQ (reference sequence). The CDR3 sequence is 16 residues long. For the CDR3, the DNA is TGTGCCAGCAGCTTGGGACTAGCGGCCCCTGGGGAGACCCAGTACTTC. Amino acids: CASSLGLAAPGETQYF.

This clone was recorded once. V usage is TRBV9 and J usage is TRBJ2-3, with 9 bases lining up with TRBD2. CDR3 length: 14 residues. Looked up from germline, CDR1 is SGDLS and CDR2 is YYNGEE. The V segment lost 3 bases and the J segment 7 bases; nucleotides outside the gene matches: 6. CDR3 bases: TGTGCCAGCAGCGAACTTAGCGGGAGTAATACGCAGTATTTT. Translation gives CASSELSGSNTQYF.